These T cell receptor beta chains were read from a single sample in a study of cytomegalovirus exposure and HLA in healthy donors. TCRdb's table, derived via immunoSEQ multiplex PCR, lists solely in-frame clones and lacks some. The sample contains 100,000 to 150,000 clones, 81% of which appear only once. The material sequenced was PBMCs. These receptors came from a man between 18 and 29 years old in good health and CMV-seronegative. Each CDR3 is given with its conserved first and last residue. The D gene is left open where the match is weak. Clone size appears in some rows only: once, few, many, or a class for an expanded clone.

cdr3_aa: CASSAGQANEAFF; cdr3_nt: TGTGCCAGCAGTGCCGGACAGGCCAATGAAGCTTTCTTT; clone_size: -; j_call: TRBJ1-1; d_call: TRBD1; v_call: TRBV2; cdr3_length: 13
cdr3_aa: CASKLLMNTEAFF; cdr3_nt: TGTGCCAGCAAGCTCCTAATGAACACTGAAGCTTTCTTT; clone_size: -; j_call: TRBJ1-1; d_call: -; v_call: TRBV28; cdr3_length: 13
cdr3_aa: CASSLDLRQRTYNEQFF; cdr3_nt: TGTGCCAGCAGCTTAGATCTTCGGCAGCGCACCTACAATGAGCAGTTCTTC; clone_size: few; j_call: TRBJ2-1; d_call: -; v_call: TRBV11-2; cdr3_length: 17
cdr3_aa: CASSRFIRETTGYTF; cdr3_nt: TGTGCCAGCAGCCGCTTCATCCGGGAGACGACCGGCTACACCTTC; clone_size: once; j_call: TRBJ1-2; d_call: -; v_call: TRBV7-2; cdr3_length: 15
cdr3_aa: CATSRPDLYGGDTDTQYF; cdr3_nt: TGTGCCACCAGCAGACCGGACCTCTACGGGGGGGACACAGATACGCAGTATTTT; clone_size: -; j_call: TRBJ2-3; d_call: TRBD2; v_call: TRBV15; cdr3_length: 18
cdr3_aa: CASSAGTANTEAFF; cdr3_nt: TGTGCCAGCAGCGCCGGGACAGCGAACACTGAAGCTTTCTTT; clone_size: -; j_call: TRBJ1-1; d_call: TRBD1; v_call: TRBV6-6; cdr3_length: 14
cdr3_aa: CASSGGNEKLFF; cdr3_nt: TGTGCCAGCAGTGGCGGAAATGAAAAACTGTTTTTT; clone_size: few; j_call: TRBJ1-4; d_call: -; v_call: TRBV2; cdr3_length: 12
cdr3_aa: CSVDRDSLHYGYTF; cdr3_nt: TGCAGCGTTGACCGGGACAGCTTACACTATGGCTACACCTTC; clone_size: -; j_call: TRBJ1-2; d_call: TRBD1; v_call: TRBV29-1; cdr3_length: 14
cdr3_aa: CASSLEHSGWGTEAFF; cdr3_nt: TGTGCCAGCAGCTTAGAGCACTCAGGGTGGGGCACTGAAGCTTTCTTT; clone_size: -; j_call: TRBJ1-1; d_call: -; v_call: TRBV7-6; cdr3_length: 16
cdr3_aa: CASSLGGSTFTEAFF; cdr3_nt: TGTGCCAGCAGCTTAGGGGGGTCGACGTTCACTGAAGCTTTCTTT; clone_size: few; j_call: TRBJ1-1; d_call: -; v_call: TRBV7-3; cdr3_length: 15
cdr3_aa: CASSLLGSVMETQYF; cdr3_nt: TGTGCCAGCAGCTTACTAGGATCTGTTATGGAGACCCAGTACTTC; clone_size: -; j_call: TRBJ2-5; d_call: -; v_call: TRBV11-3; cdr3_length: 15
cdr3_aa: CASSPHPRDKLFF; cdr3_nt: TGTGCCAGCAGCCCACACCCCAGGGATAAACTGTTTTTT; clone_size: -; j_call: TRBJ1-4; d_call: -; v_call: TRBV5-6; cdr3_length: 13
cdr3_aa: CSVVRGAGTEAFF; cdr3_nt: TGCAGCGTTGTACGGGGGGCAGGGACTGAAGCTTTCTTT; clone_size: -; j_call: TRBJ1-1; d_call: -; v_call: TRBV29-1; cdr3_length: 13
cdr3_aa: CASSVTSSRSYNEQFF; cdr3_nt: TGTGCCAGCAGCGTAACTAGCAGCCGCTCCTACAATGAGCAGTTCTTC; clone_size: few; j_call: TRBJ2-1; d_call: -; v_call: TRBV9; cdr3_length: 16
cdr3_aa: CASSLALTGGRVWPQHF; cdr3_nt: TGTGCCAGCAGCTTAGCGCTTACAGGGGGCCGAGTTTGGCCCCAGCATTTT; clone_size: -; j_call: TRBJ1-5; d_call: TRBD1; v_call: TRBV7-2; cdr3_length: 17
cdr3_aa: CASSGQGAISTDTQYF; cdr3_nt: TGTGCCAGCAGTGGACAGGGGGCGATATCCACAGATACGCAGTATTTT; clone_size: -; j_call: TRBJ2-3; d_call: TRBD1; v_call: TRBV6-1; cdr3_length: 16
cdr3_aa: CASSVGRAPNEKLFF; cdr3_nt: TGTGCCAGCAGCGTAGGCAGGGCTCCGAATGAAAAACTGTTTTTT; clone_size: -; j_call: TRBJ1-4; d_call: -; v_call: TRBV9; cdr3_length: 15
cdr3_aa: CASTPGVVNTEAFF; cdr3_nt: TGTGCCAGCACCCCCGGAGTAGTGAACACTGAAGCTTTCTTT; clone_size: -; j_call: TRBJ1-1; d_call: -; v_call: TRBV5-6; cdr3_length: 14
cdr3_aa: CASSAYQGARLSNEKLFF; cdr3_nt: TGTGCCAGTAGTGCGTACCAGGGGGCGCGTCTCTCTAATGAAAAACTGTTTTTT; clone_size: -; j_call: TRBJ1-4; d_call: TRBD1; v_call: TRBV19; cdr3_length: 18
cdr3_aa: CASSLSLTGSVFGEQYF; cdr3_nt: TGTGCCAGCAGCTTATCACTGACAGGTTCAGTTTTCGGCGAGCAGTACTTC; clone_size: -; j_call: TRBJ2-7; d_call: -; v_call: TRBV7-2; cdr3_length: 17
cdr3_aa: CASSLAGGPQHF; cdr3_nt: TGTGCCAGCAGCTTAGCGGGGGGGCCCCAGCATTTT; clone_size: -; j_call: TRBJ1-5; d_call: -; v_call: TRBV7-9; cdr3_length: 12
cdr3_aa: CASSDNPGQAGRPGELFF; cdr3_nt: TGTGCCAGCAGCGACAACCCGGGACAGGCGGGCAGGCCCGGGGAGCTGTTTTTT; clone_size: -; j_call: TRBJ2-2; d_call: TRBD1; v_call: TRBV13; cdr3_length: 18
cdr3_aa: CASSGGDLRHNEKLFF; cdr3_nt: TGTGCCAGCAGCGGGGGGGATCTCCGGCATAATGAAAAACTGTTTTTT; clone_size: -; j_call: TRBJ1-4; d_call: -; v_call: TRBV2; cdr3_length: 16
cdr3_aa: CASSPIIGQGVGNTEAFF; cdr3_nt: TGTGCCAGCTCACCCATTATCGGACAGGGGGTAGGGAACACTGAAGCTTTCTTT; clone_size: -; j_call: TRBJ1-1; d_call: TRBD1; v_call: TRBV18; cdr3_length: 18
cdr3_aa: CASSVGPGLVYEQYF; cdr3_nt: TGTGCCAGCAGCGTAGGCCCAGGGCTTGTCTACGAGCAGTACTTC; clone_size: -; j_call: TRBJ2-7; d_call: -; v_call: TRBV9; cdr3_length: 15
cdr3_aa: CASSRGNRDTEAFF; cdr3_nt: TGCGCCAGCAGCCGGGGCAATAGGGACACTGAAGCTTTCTTT; clone_size: -; j_call: TRBJ1-1; d_call: -; v_call: TRBV4-3; cdr3_length: 14
cdr3_aa: CASSRTGMGQPQHF; cdr3_nt: TGTGCCAGCAGCCGGACAGGGATGGGTCAGCCCCAGCATTTT; clone_size: -; j_call: TRBJ1-5; d_call: TRBD1; v_call: TRBV27; cdr3_length: 14
cdr3_aa: CASSTQTDSYGYTF; cdr3_nt: TGTGCCAGTAGTACCCAAACGGACAGCTATGGCTACACCTTC; clone_size: once; j_call: TRBJ1-2; d_call: -; v_call: TRBV19; cdr3_length: 14
cdr3_aa: CASSVPSGGAPDTQYF; cdr3_nt: TGTGCCAGCAGTGTCCCTAGCGGGGGGGCCCCAGATACGCAGTATTTT; clone_size: -; j_call: TRBJ2-3; d_call: TRBD2; v_call: TRBV2; cdr3_length: 16
cdr3_aa: CASSPRPGTAYNEQFF; cdr3_nt: TGTGCCAGCTCACCGAGGCCAGGGACAGCCTACAATGAGCAGTTCTTC; clone_size: -; j_call: TRBJ2-1; d_call: TRBD1; v_call: TRBV18; cdr3_length: 16
cdr3_aa: CASSPRPSYGYTF; cdr3_nt: TGTGCCAGCAGTCCTCGTCCGAGCTATGGCTACACCTTC; clone_size: once; j_call: TRBJ1-2; d_call: -; v_call: TRBV28; cdr3_length: 13
cdr3_aa: CSVVEETEAFF; cdr3_nt: TGCAGCGTTGTTGAGGAGACTGAAGCTTTCTTT; clone_size: -; j_call: TRBJ1-1; d_call: -; v_call: TRBV29-1; cdr3_length: 11
cdr3_aa: CASSRPDRDPVEQFF; cdr3_nt: TGTGCCAGCAGCCGCCCGGACAGGGATCCGGTTGAGCAGTTCTTC; clone_size: -; j_call: TRBJ2-1; d_call: TRBD1; v_call: TRBV11-2; cdr3_length: 15
cdr3_aa: CASSFGGSSYNEQFF; cdr3_nt: TGCGCCAGCAGCTTTGGGGGGAGCTCCTACAATGAGCAGTTCTTC; clone_size: -; j_call: TRBJ2-1; d_call: -; v_call: TRBV5-1; cdr3_length: 15
cdr3_aa: CASSLDSRALNEKLFF; cdr3_nt: TGTGCCAGCAGCTTAGATTCCAGGGCCCTTAATGAAAAACTGTTTTTT; clone_size: few; j_call: TRBJ1-4; d_call: -; v_call: TRBV7-2; cdr3_length: 16
cdr3_aa: CASSLPAGWSQETQYF; cdr3_nt: TGTGCCAGCAGCTTACCGGCCGGATGGAGCCAAGAGACCCAGTACTTC; clone_size: -; j_call: TRBJ2-5; d_call: -; v_call: TRBV7-8; cdr3_length: 16
cdr3_aa: CAWGRGAGNQETQYF; cdr3_nt: TGTGCCTGGGGGAGGGGTGCGGGGAACCAAGAGACCCAGTACTTC; clone_size: -; j_call: TRBJ2-5; d_call: TRBD2; v_call: TRBV30; cdr3_length: 15
cdr3_aa: CATGTSGDFGELFF; cdr3_nt: TGTGCCACCGGGACTAGCGGGGATTTCGGGGAGCTGTTTTTT; clone_size: -; j_call: TRBJ2-2; d_call: TRBD2; v_call: TRBV9; cdr3_length: 14
cdr3_aa: CASSLTIVTDTQYF; cdr3_nt: TGTGCCAGCAGTTTAACAATTGTCACAGATACGCAGTATTTT; clone_size: -; j_call: TRBJ2-3; d_call: -; v_call: TRBV27; cdr3_length: 14
cdr3_aa: CANSLAMGANTEAFF; cdr3_nt: TGTGCCAACAGCTTGGCGATGGGGGCGAACACTGAAGCTTTCTTT; clone_size: -; j_call: TRBJ1-1; d_call: -; v_call: TRBV5-4; cdr3_length: 15
cdr3_aa: CASSKRRGALKNIQYF; cdr3_nt: TGTGCCAGCAGCAAAAGGCGGGGGGCCCTCAAAAACATTCAGTACTTC; clone_size: -; j_call: TRBJ2-4; d_call: -; v_call: TRBV21-1; cdr3_length: 16
cdr3_aa: CAWTFNYGYTF; cdr3_nt: TGTGCCTGGACCTTCAACTATGGCTACACCTTC; clone_size: once; j_call: TRBJ1-2; d_call: -; v_call: TRBV30; cdr3_length: 11
cdr3_aa: CASSQKPGQFFETQYF; cdr3_nt: TGTGCCAGCAGCCAAAAACCGGGACAGTTTTTCGAGACCCAGTACTTC; clone_size: once; j_call: TRBJ2-5; d_call: TRBD1; v_call: TRBV7-9; cdr3_length: 16
cdr3_aa: CASSPGQRTEAFF; cdr3_nt: TGTGCCAGCAGCCCTGGACAGAGGACTGAAGCTTTCTTT; clone_size: -; j_call: TRBJ1-1; d_call: -; v_call: TRBV7-2; cdr3_length: 13
cdr3_aa: CAISEGGKETQYF; cdr3_nt: TGTGCCATCAGTGAGGGGGGGAAAGAGACCCAGTACTTC; clone_size: -; j_call: TRBJ2-5; d_call: -; v_call: TRBV10-3; cdr3_length: 13
cdr3_aa: CASSSSIVNTEAFF; cdr3_nt: TGTGCCAGCAGCAGTTCTATCGTGAACACTGAAGCTTTCTTT; clone_size: -; j_call: TRBJ1-1; d_call: -; v_call: TRBV9; cdr3_length: 14
cdr3_aa: CASTQPGWEKLFF; cdr3_nt: TGTGCCAGTACCCAACCGGGATGGGAAAAACTGTTTTTT; clone_size: -; j_call: TRBJ1-4; d_call: -; v_call: TRBV19; cdr3_length: 13
cdr3_aa: CASSVAVSPGGYTF; cdr3_nt: TGTGCCAGCAGCGTAGCCGTATCCCCGGGAGGCTACACCTTC; clone_size: -; j_call: TRBJ1-2; d_call: -; v_call: TRBV5-4; cdr3_length: 14
cdr3_aa: CASSSQGARNYGYTF; cdr3_nt: TGTGCCAGCAGCTCCCAGGGGGCGCGAAACTATGGCTACACCTTC; clone_size: -; j_call: TRBJ1-2; d_call: TRBD1; v_call: TRBV7-2; cdr3_length: 15
cdr3_aa: CAWSPGGIIITYGYTF; cdr3_nt: TGTGCCTGGAGTCCGGGGGGAATCATAATAACCTATGGCTACACCTTC; clone_size: -; j_call: TRBJ1-2; d_call: -; v_call: TRBV30; cdr3_length: 16
cdr3_aa: CASSSRQGVYGYTF; cdr3_nt: TGTGCCAGCAGCTCGCGACAGGGGGTGTATGGCTACACCTTC; clone_size: -; j_call: TRBJ1-2; d_call: TRBD1; v_call: TRBV11-2; cdr3_length: 14
cdr3_aa: CSVWTGTNQPQHF; cdr3_nt: TGCAGCGTTTGGACAGGAACGAATCAGCCCCAGCATTTT; clone_size: -; j_call: TRBJ1-5; d_call: TRBD1; v_call: TRBV29-1; cdr3_length: 13
cdr3_aa: CASSFQDRVAKLFF; cdr3_nt: TGTGCCAGCAGCTTCCAGGACAGGGTGGCAAAACTGTTTTTT; clone_size: -; j_call: TRBJ1-4; d_call: TRBD1; v_call: TRBV5-6; cdr3_length: 14
cdr3_aa: CASKREGNQPQHF; cdr3_nt: TGTGCCAGCAAACGGGAGGGCAATCAGCCCCAGCATTTT; clone_size: -; j_call: TRBJ1-5; d_call: -; v_call: TRBV2; cdr3_length: 13
cdr3_aa: CASSDPDRGYEQYF; cdr3_nt: TGTGCCAGCAGTGACCCGGACAGGGGGTACGAGCAGTACTTC; clone_size: -; j_call: TRBJ2-7; d_call: TRBD1; v_call: TRBV2; cdr3_length: 14